The next 4 T cell receptor beta chains were all read from a single sample in a study of blood T cells in healthy people across ages. A J-beta primer mix and a sample-barcoded 5' primer were used in a second PCR of about 7 to 12 cycles. One entry per CDR3 protein, called by TCRdb with MiXCR from the 5' RACE reads. The sample records 600,000 or so distinct CDR3 sequences, roughly 31% being singletons. Source material: blood. Receptor source: a woman over 75 in good health.

This clonotype was counted a few times. V and J are TRBV29-1 and TRBJ1-4; weak D call: TRBD1 (6 bases). Per the germline V gene, CDR1 is SQVTM and CDR2 is ANQGSEA. V lost 7 bases and J 5 bases, leaving 17 bases between the germline ends. This CDR3 region has 14 residues. CDR3 protein: CSAGAASWNEKLFF. CDR3 in DNA: TGCAGCGCGGGGGCGGCGAGCTGGAATGAAAAACTGTTTTTT.

The chain links TRBV30 to TRBJ2-5; perhaps TRBD2 as D (7 bases). The CDR3 length is 17 residues. V was cut by 3 bases and J by 5 bases, with 25 bases left in between. Germline loops: CDR1 GTSNPN, CDR2 SVGIG (reference sequence). The DNA for the CDR3 is TGTGCCTGGAGCTCCCCCTTTGCGGGGGCTCGTTCTGAGACCCAGTACTTC. Encoded protein: CAWSSPFAGARSETQYF. The full variable domain, with the rest looked up from reference TRBV30 and TRBJ2-5, is SQTIHQWPATLVQPVGSPLSLECTVEGTSNPNLYWYRQAAGRGLQLLFYSVGIGQISSEVPQNLSASRPQDRQFILSSKKLLLSDSGFYLCAWSSPFAGARSETQYFGPGTRLLVL.

V and J are TRBV6-2 or TRBV6-3 and TRBJ2-1; tentative D call: TRBD2 (6 bases). Germline CDR1 MNHEY, CDR2 SVGEGT. Trimming took 8 bases from V and 6 from J, leaving 20 bases between them. This CDR3 has 15 amino acids. This chain's CDR3 is CASGFPDRLVNEQFF. For the CDR3, the DNA is TGTGCCAGCGGTTTCCCCGACCGACTAGTCAATGAGCAGTTCTTC.

V is TRBV29-1 and J is TRBJ2-1; TRBD2 is a possible D gene (6 bases). Germline V gene lookup returns CDR1 SQVTM and CDR2 ANQGSEA. The CDR3 length is 11 residues. V lost 7 bases, J lost 7 bases, and 11 bases lay in between. The CDR3 sequence is CSAWAGNEQFF. The CDR3 DNA sequence: TGCAGCGCATGGGCGGGGAATGAGCAGTTCTTC.